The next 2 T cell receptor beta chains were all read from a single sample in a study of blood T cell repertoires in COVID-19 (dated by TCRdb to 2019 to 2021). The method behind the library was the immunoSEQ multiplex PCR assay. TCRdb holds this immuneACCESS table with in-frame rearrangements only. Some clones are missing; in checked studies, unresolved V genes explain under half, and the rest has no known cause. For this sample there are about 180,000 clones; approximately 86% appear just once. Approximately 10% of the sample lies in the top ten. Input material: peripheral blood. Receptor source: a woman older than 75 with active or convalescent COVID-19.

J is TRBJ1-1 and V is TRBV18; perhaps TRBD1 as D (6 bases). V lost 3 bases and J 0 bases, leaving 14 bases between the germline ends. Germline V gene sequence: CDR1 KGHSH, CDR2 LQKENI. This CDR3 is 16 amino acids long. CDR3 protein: CASSPIQGVMNTEAFF. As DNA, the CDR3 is TGTGCCAGCTCACCTATACAGGGAGTCATGAACACTGAAGCTTTCTTT.

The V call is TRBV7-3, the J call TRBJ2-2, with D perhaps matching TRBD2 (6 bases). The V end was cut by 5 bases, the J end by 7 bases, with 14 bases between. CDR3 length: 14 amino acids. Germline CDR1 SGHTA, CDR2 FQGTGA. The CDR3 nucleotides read TGTGCCAGCAGCCCGCGGAGGGCCGTCGGGGAGCTGTTTTTT. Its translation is CASSPRRAVGELFF. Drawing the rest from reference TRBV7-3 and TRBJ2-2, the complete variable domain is GAGVSQTPSNKVTEKGKYVELRCDPISGHTALYWYRQSLGQGPEFLIYFQGTGAADDSGLPNDRFFAVRPEGSVSTLKIQRTERGDSAVYLCASSPRRAVGELFFGEGSRLTVL.